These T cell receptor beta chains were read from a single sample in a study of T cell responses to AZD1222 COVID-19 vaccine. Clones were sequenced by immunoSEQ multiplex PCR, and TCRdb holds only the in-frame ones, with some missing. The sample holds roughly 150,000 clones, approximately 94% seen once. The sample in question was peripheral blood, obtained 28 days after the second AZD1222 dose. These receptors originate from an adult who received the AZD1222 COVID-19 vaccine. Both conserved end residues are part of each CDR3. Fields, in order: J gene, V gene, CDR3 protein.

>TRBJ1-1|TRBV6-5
CASKDRGSLPEAFF
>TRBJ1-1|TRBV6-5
CASSQDRNTEAFF
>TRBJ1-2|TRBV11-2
CASSLGRGGRNYGYTF
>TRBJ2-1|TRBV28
CASTSTGTSYNEQFF
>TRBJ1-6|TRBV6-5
CASSSGETYNSPLHF
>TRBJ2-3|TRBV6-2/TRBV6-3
CASSYDVWVPGTDTQYF
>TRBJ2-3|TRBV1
CTSSQGTGTLISTDTQYF
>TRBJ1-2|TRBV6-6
CASSYVSYGYTF
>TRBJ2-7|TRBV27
CASSLTGQGYEQYF
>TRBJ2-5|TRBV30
CASGTIPPQETQYF
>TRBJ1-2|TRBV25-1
CASSDAGTAVFGYTF
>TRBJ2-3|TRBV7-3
CASSSSDSYTDTQYF
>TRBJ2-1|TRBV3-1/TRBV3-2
CASSPRTSSYNEQFF
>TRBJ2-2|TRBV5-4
CASSYKTFNTGELFF
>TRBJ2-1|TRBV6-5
CASSSGLANEQFF
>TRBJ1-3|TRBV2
CASNPDRDGNTIYF
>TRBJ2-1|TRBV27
CASSLSSNEQFF
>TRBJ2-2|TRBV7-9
CALPGSGAGELFF
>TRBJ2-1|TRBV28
CASSLPSGRAGEQFF
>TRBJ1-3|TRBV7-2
CASSPGGGNTIYF
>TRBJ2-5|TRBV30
CAWSVIGTLRAQETQYF
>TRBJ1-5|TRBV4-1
CASSPRSHSDNQPQHF
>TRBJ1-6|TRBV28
CATDRDRNSPLHF
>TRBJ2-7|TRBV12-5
CASAARQGFYEQYF
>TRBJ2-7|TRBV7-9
CASSYWGLALAQYF
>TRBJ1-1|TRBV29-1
CSAKLTSFMNTEAFF
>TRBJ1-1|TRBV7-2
CASSLSVPEAFF
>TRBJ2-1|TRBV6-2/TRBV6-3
CASSYRGRPYNEQFF
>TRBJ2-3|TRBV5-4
CASSLAVGGVNTQYF
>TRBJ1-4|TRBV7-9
CASSLAGVDEKLFF
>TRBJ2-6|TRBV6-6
CASSQLISGANVLTF
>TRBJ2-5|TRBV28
CASIGSGQEETQYF
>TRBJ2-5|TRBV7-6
CASSLASPTQYF
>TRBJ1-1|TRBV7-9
CASSIGEGVAFF
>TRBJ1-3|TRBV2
CASSEGWREDSGNTIYF
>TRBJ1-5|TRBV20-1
CSAAPGKAQHF
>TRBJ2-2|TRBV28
CASNRRDRDTGELFF
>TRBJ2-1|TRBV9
CASSVALSGRGDNEQFF
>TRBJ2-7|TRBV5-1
CASSSGTGAYEQYF
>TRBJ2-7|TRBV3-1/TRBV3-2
CASSAGQSANVEQYF
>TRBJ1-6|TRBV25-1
CASRSESSYNSPLHF
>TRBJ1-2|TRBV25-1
CASSATGTYGYTF
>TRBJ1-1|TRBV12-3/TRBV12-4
CANMGQGNTEAFF
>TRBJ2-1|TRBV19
CASSIGGRNEQFF
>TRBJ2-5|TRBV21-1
CASSSRAGKRAEETQYF